A selection of T cell receptor beta chains follows, all from one sample in a study of T cell changes during pregnancy in multiple sclerosis. Profiled with immunoSEQ multiplex PCR; TCRdb holds only in-frame clones, not every one. This table has tens of thousands of clones, 89% appearing once. The sequences come from CD4+ T cells from peripheral blood mononuclear cells, collected in the first trimester of pregnancy. The receptors here all came from a female donor with multiple sclerosis, enrolled in a pregnancy study. CDR3s include the opening cysteine and the closing phenylalanine or tryptophan. The D gene is left open where the match is weak. Not every row has a clone size; where given, it reads once, few, many or a size class.

V gene,D gene,J gene,clone size,CDR3 protein,CDR3 DNA
TRBV7-2,-,TRBJ2-5,-,CASSLGWGDSGETQYF,TGTGCCAGCAGCTTAGGATGGGGGGACAGCGGGGAGACCCAGTACTTC
TRBV6-5,TRBD1,TRBJ2-7,-,CASRSSGTGKHEQYF,TGTGCCAGCAGATCCTCCGGGACAGGGAAGCACGAGCAGTACTTC
TRBV19,-,TRBJ1-6,-,CASSIQGVGGNSPLHF,TGTGCCAGTAGTATTCAAGGGGTGGGAGGTAATTCACCCCTCCACTTT
TRBV5-1,-,TRBJ2-5,-,CASSLIPGSGETQYF,TGCGCCAGCAGCTTGATCCCAGGTTCGGGGGAGACCCAGTACTTC
TRBV29-1,TRBD1,TRBJ1-5,few,CSVRGTGVSNQPQHF,TGCAGCGTTCGAGGGACAGGGGTGAGCAATCAGCCCCAGCATTTT
TRBV6-5,-,TRBJ1-5,-,CASSYAQGQPQHF,TGTGCCAGCAGTTACGCGCAGGGTCAGCCCCAGCATTTT
TRBV7-7,TRBD1,TRBJ2-5,-,CASSLLFGQGVQETQYF,TGTGCCAGCAGCTTACTATTTGGGCAGGGGGTCCAAGAGACCCAGTACTTC
TRBV2,TRBD1,TRBJ1-2,-,CASIGGTGTINYGYTF,TGTGCCAGCATAGGTGGGACAGGCACTATTAACTATGGCTACACCTTC
TRBV10-3,TRBD2,TRBJ2-7,-,CAISVGTSAYEQYF,TGTGCCATCAGTGTTGGGACTAGCGCGTACGAGCAGTACTTC
TRBV6-5,TRBD1,TRBJ1-5,-,CASSRTGDSNQPQHF,TGTGCCAGCAGCCGGACAGGGGATAGCAATCAGCCCCAGCATTTT
TRBV9,-,TRBJ1-1,-,CASSVDGEGLTEAFF,TGTGCCAGCAGCGTAGACGGGGAGGGGCTAACTGAAGCTTTCTTT
TRBV10-2,-,TRBJ2-7,-,CASIKGGVSYEQYF,TGCGCCAGCATTAAGGGCGGGGTCTCCTACGAGCAGTACTTC
TRBV7-9,TRBD1,TRBJ1-1,-,CASSQDRGYEAFF,TGTGCCAGCAGCCAAGACAGGGGCTATGAAGCTTTCTTT
TRBV4-3,TRBD1,TRBJ2-7,-,CASSLWDRSQSTQYF,TGCGCCAGCAGCCTCTGGGACAGGTCCCAATCAACCCAGTACTTC
TRBV5-6,TRBD1,TRBJ1-2,-,CASSYPGQGGGTF,TGTGCCAGCAGCTATCCGGGACAGGGAGGAGGTACCTTC
TRBV7-9,TRBD1,TRBJ2-2,-,CASSTWTGGFTGELFF,TGTGCCAGCAGCACGTGGACAGGGGGCTTTACCGGGGAGCTGTTTTTT
TRBV19,-,TRBJ1-5,-,CASKNFQGNQPQHF,TGTGCCAGTAAAAACTTCCAGGGAAATCAGCCCCAGCATTTT
TRBV7-9,TRBD2,TRBJ2-1,-,CASSLRTSAHEQFF,TGTGCCAGCAGCTTAAGGACTAGCGCCCACGAGCAGTTCTTC
TRBV10-1,TRBD2,TRBJ2-3,-,CASSETAGSTDTQYF,TGCGCCAGCAGTGAAACAGCGGGAAGCACAGATACGCAGTATTTT
TRBV5-1,TRBD1,TRBJ1-2,few,CATRDTGDDYGYTF,TGCGCCACCAGAGATACAGGGGATGACTATGGCTACACCTTC
TRBV6-1,TRBD2,TRBJ2-3,-,CASSGLAGIHTDTQYF,TGTGCCAGCAGTGGCCTAGCGGGGATTCACACAGATACGCAGTATTTT
TRBV7-8,TRBD1,TRBJ1-5,once,CASSLAGTGDQPQHF,TGTGCCAGCAGCTTAGCCGGGACAGGCGATCAGCCCCAGCATTTT
TRBV7-9,TRBD1,TRBJ1-4,-,CASSPTMTGWGEKLFF,TGTGCCAGCAGCCCGACAATGACAGGGTGGGGTGAAAAACTGTTTTTT
TRBV27,-,TRBJ2-7,-,CASSLVGYEQYF,TGTGCCAGCAGTTTAGTCGGCTACGAGCAGTACTTC
TRBV6-1,TRBD1,TRBJ2-3,-,CASSEFGTGTVGDTQYF,TGTGCCAGCAGTGAATTCGGGACAGGGACAGTGGGAGATACGCAGTATTTT
TRBV14,-,TRBJ1-5,medium-sized,CASRKSRYSNQPQHF,TGTGCCAGCAGGAAATCGAGATATAGCAATCAGCCCCAGCATTTT
TRBV7-2,TRBD2,TRBJ2-2,-,CASSLSLAGDTGELFF,TGTGCCAGCAGCTTAAGTCTAGCGGGAGACACCGGGGAGCTGTTTTTT
TRBV7-9,TRBD1,TRBJ2-3,-,CASSPRTGEPTDTQYF,TGTGCCAGCAGCCCTAGGACAGGGGAACCCACAGATACGCAGTATTTT
TRBV19,-,TRBJ2-7,few,CASSINSGHHEQYF,TGTGCCAGTAGTATAAATTCGGGACACCACGAGCAGTACTTC
TRBV29-1,-,TRBJ2-3,-,CSVVRGTDTQYF,TGCAGCGTTGTACGAGGCACAGATACGCAGTATTTT
TRBV4-3,-,TRBJ2-1,-,CASSQDGRYNEQFF,TGCGCCAGCAGCCAAGATGGGCGATACAATGAGCAGTTCTTC
TRBV2,TRBD2,TRBJ2-7,-,CAGTSGDTYEQYF,TGTGCCGGGACTAGCGGGGACACCTACGAGCAGTACTTC
TRBV6-5,-,TRBJ1-2,-,CASSYSQAGGNYGYTF,TGTGCCAGCAGTTACTCACAGGCGGGAGGTAACTATGGCTACACCTTC
TRBV6-1,TRBD1,TRBJ2-5,-,CASSEAGGYYQETQYF,TGTGCCAGCAGTGAGGCAGGGGGCTATTACCAAGAGACCCAGTACTTC
TRBV9,-,TRBJ1-1,-,CASSVGFTRNTEAFF,TGTGCCAGCAGCGTAGGGTTTACGAGGAACACTGAAGCTTTCTTT
TRBV29-1,TRBD2,TRBJ2-7,-,CSVGLAGDEQYF,TGCAGCGTTGGACTAGCCGGCGACGAGCAGTACTTC
TRBV27,TRBD1,TRBJ1-1,-,CASSSYTGGAEAFF,TGTGCCAGCAGTTCCTACACAGGGGGAGCTGAAGCTTTCTTT
TRBV10-1,-,TRBJ2-1,-,CASSGGGLNNEQFF,TGCGCCAGCAGTGGGGGAGGCCTTAACAATGAGCAGTTCTTC
TRBV5-1,TRBD2,TRBJ2-1,-,CASSTGLAVNNEQFF,TGCGCCAGCAGCACGGGACTAGCGGTTAACAATGAGCAGTTCTTC
TRBV19,TRBD1,TRBJ1-1,-,CASNPPAGTGKIEAFF,TGTGCCAGTAACCCTCCCGCCGGGACAGGGAAAATTGAAGCTTTCTTT
TRBV7-6,-,TRBJ2-2,-,CASSLMEQLNTGELFF,TGTGCCAGCAGCTTAATGGAGCAATTGAACACCGGGGAGCTGTTTTTT
TRBV19,TRBD1,TRBJ1-1,-,CASKEQGATEAFF,TGTGCCAGTAAGGAGCAGGGGGCCACTGAAGCTTTCTTT
TRBV6-6,TRBD1,TRBJ1-3,few,CASSGGQASSGNTIYF,TGTGCCAGCAGTGGCGGACAGGCAAGCTCTGGAAACACCATATATTTT
TRBV5-4,TRBD1,TRBJ1-4,-,CASSREEQGDEKLFF,TGTGCCAGCAGCAGAGAAGAACAGGGGGATGAAAAACTGTTTTTT
TRBV6-1,-,TRBJ2-7,-,CASTPSTEQYF,TGTGCCAGCACCCCTAGTACCGAGCAGTACTTC
TRBV2,TRBD1,TRBJ1-5,few,CAGWTGGSGQPQHF,TGTGCCGGATGGACAGGGGGTTCGGGTCAGCCCCAGCATTTT
TRBV6-1,TRBD1,TRBJ1-2,once,CASSEAGQGDGYTF,TGTGCCAGCAGTGAAGCGGGACAGGGAGATGGCTACACCTTC
TRBV19,TRBD1,TRBJ1-1,once,CASSTRTGGATEAFF,TGTGCCAGTAGTACTCGGACAGGGGGGGCCACTGAAGCTTTCTTT
TRBV18,TRBD2,TRBJ2-2,once,CASSHGSGSSPGELFF,TGTGCCAGCTCGCACGGCAGCGGGAGTAGTCCCGGGGAGCTGTTTTTT
TRBV5-1,TRBD2,TRBJ2-7,-,CASSSGLAGAYEQYF,TGCGCCAGCAGCTCGGGACTAGCGGGAGCCTACGAGCAGTACTTC
TRBV7-2,-,TRBJ2-4,-,CASSSREDVSNIQYF,TGTGCCAGCAGCAGCAGGGAGGACGTATCGAACATTCAGTACTTC
TRBV29-1,TRBD1,TRBJ2-1,-,CSSGTGGDEQFF,TGCAGCTCCGGGACAGGAGGGGATGAGCAGTTCTTC
TRBV27,TRBD1,TRBJ2-5,-,CASRRQGQETQYF,TGTGCCAGCAGACGACAGGGCCAAGAGACCCAGTACTTC
TRBV6-5,-,TRBJ2-7,-,CASIRQETYEQYF,TGTGCCAGCATCCGACAGGAAACCTACGAGCAGTACTTC